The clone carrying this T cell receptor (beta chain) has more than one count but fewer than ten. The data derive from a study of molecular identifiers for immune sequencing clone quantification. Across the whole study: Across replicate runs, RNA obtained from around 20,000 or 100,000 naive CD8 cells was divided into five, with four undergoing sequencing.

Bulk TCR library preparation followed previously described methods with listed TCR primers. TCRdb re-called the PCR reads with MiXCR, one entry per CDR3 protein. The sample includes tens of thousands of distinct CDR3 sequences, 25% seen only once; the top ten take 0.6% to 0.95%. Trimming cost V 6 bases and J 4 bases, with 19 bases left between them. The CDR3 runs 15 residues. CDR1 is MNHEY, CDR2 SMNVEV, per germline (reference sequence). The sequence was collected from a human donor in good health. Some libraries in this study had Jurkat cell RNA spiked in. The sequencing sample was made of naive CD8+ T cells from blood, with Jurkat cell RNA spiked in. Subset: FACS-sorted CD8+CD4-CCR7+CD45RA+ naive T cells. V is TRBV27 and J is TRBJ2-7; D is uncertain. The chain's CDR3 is CASRPASIDVYEQYF. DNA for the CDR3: TGTGCCAGCAGGCCCGCAAGCATCGACGTATACGAGCAGTACTTC.